Below, one T cell receptor (beta chain) is given with its context. Its specificity is not known. TCRB transcripts that were expressed got sequenced, as all of the isolated RNA had been reverse transcribed. The average output of naive, central memory and regulatory T cell samples was several million reads. Clones were sequenced by immunoSEQ multiplex PCR, and TCRdb holds only the in-frame ones, with some missing. This table has about 710,000 clones, 11% to 15% appearing once. The data were obtained in a study of beta chain features in type 1 diabetes. Study-wide findings and caveats: Moderately but significantly shorter TCRB CDR3s were found in Type 1 diabetes patients in all four CD4+ subsets.

CDR1 and CDR2 from the germline V gene are SGHTA and FQGNSA. The ends were cut back, 3 bases at V and 7 bases at J, with 6 bases in the middle. The length of the CDR3 is 11 residues. The material sequenced was naive CD4+ T cells from blood. The source of this sequence is a man aged 18-30 years with type 1 diabetes. The chain couples TRBV7-2 to TRBJ2-5; D gene unclear. The DNA of the CDR3 is TGTGCCAGCAGCTTGTACGGGACCCAGTACTTC. Translating it yields CASSLYGTQYF.